These T cell receptor beta chains were read from a single sample in a study of T-cell memory formation after mild COVID-19. MiXCR, run by TCRdb on the 5' RACE reads, gives a single entry per CDR3 protein. Here the sample spans over 150,000 distinct CDR3 sequences, roughly 13% being singletons. Material for sequencing was PBMCs or a T cell subset sorted from them (not recorded which). These receptors all come from a man aged 18 to 35 who had mild COVID-19 (a few samples of this study predate the infection). Cell type and time point are not known. CDR3s include the opening cysteine and the closing phenylalanine or tryptophan. D genes are given only for firm matches. Only part of the rows carry a size: once, few, many, or a class if the clone is expanded.

V gene	clone size	D gene	J gene	CDR3 DNA	CDR3 protein
TRBV11-2	.	TRBD1	TRBJ1-4	TGTGCCAGCAGCCGGGACAGGGTCAGGGGTAATGAAAAACTGTTTTTT	CASSRDRVRGNEKLFF
TRBV6-2/TRBV6-3	few	.	TRBJ2-3	TGTGCCAGCAGTAGAGTAGATACGCAGTATTTT	CASSRVDTQYF
TRBV7-2	few	TRBD1	TRBJ2-2	TGTGCCAGCAGCTTAAACTATAGACAGGGGTCGGGCACCGGGGAGCTGTTTTTT	CASSLNYRQGSGTGELFF
TRBV5-1	many	.	TRBJ2-3	TGCGCCAGCAGCTTGGCGGCAGGCACAGATACGCAGTATTTT	CASSLAAGTDTQYF
TRBV7-3	.	TRBD1	TRBJ1-1	TGTGCCAGCAGCGCGCGACAGGGGGCTTTGGCTGAAGCTTTCTTT	CASSARQGALAEAFF
TRBV18	few	.	TRBJ1-1	TGTGCCAGCTCACCTGCGTCCGGCCGGGGGACTGAAGCTTTCTTT	CASSPASGRGTEAFF
TRBV12-3/TRBV12-4	.	.	TRBJ1-1	TGTGCCAGCAGTTATGGGGAGAGGGCTTTCTTT	CASSYGERAFF
TRBV7-2	few	.	TRBJ2-3	TGTGCCAGCAGCTTAGTCCCTATCGGGGGTACGCAGTATTTT	CASSLVPIGGTQYF
TRBV20-1	few	.	TRBJ1-2	TGCAGTGCTAGAGATCAACCGGGACATGGCTACACCTTC	CSARDQPGHGYTF
TRBV12-3/TRBV12-4	.	.	TRBJ2-7	TGTGCCAGCAGTTCGAGTCGCGAGCAGTACTTC	CASSSSREQYF
TRBV12-3/TRBV12-4	.	TRBD2	TRBJ2-5	TGTGCCAGCAGGCCCGTCGGGACTATCTTAGAGACCCAGTACTTC	CASRPVGTILETQYF
TRBV5-1	few	TRBD2	TRBJ2-5	TGCGCCAGCAGCTTGGTAACTAGCGGGGAGGAGACCCAGTACTTC	CASSLVTSGEETQYF
TRBV7-9	many	TRBD2	TRBJ2-7	TGTGCCAGCAGCTTACTAGCGGGGGGCTCCTACGAGCAGTACTTC	CASSLLAGGSYEQYF
TRBV6-2/TRBV6-3	few	TRBD2	TRBJ2-1	TGTGCCAGCAGTCCGACTAGCGGGAGGAGCTCCTACAATGAGCAGTTCTTC	CASSPTSGRSSYNEQFF
TRBV30	.	.	TRBJ1-5	TGTGCCTGGAGTGTGGGCGAATTCGGGAGCAATCAGCCCCAGCATTTT	CAWSVGEFGSNQPQHF
TRBV27	.	.	TRBJ2-1	TGTGCCAGCAGTGGGGCGGGTGGAAGTGCCTACAATGAGCAGTTCTTC	CASSGAGGSAYNEQFF
TRBV7-3	.	.	TRBJ2-3	TGTGCCAGCAGCGCTCCGGACCACCATACGCAGTATTTT	CASSAPDHHTQYF
TRBV6-5	few	.	TRBJ2-7	TGTGCCAGCAGGTCAAGTGGGACCTACGAGCAGTACTTC	CASRSSGTYEQYF
TRBV7-2	many	TRBD2	TRBJ2-7	TGTGCCAGCAGCTTAAGAGCGGGGGGGCCGCGGCAGTACTTC	CASSLRAGGPRQYF
TRBV6-5	.	.	TRBJ1-3	TGTGCCAGCAGTTACCAGTTTGGGAGCTCTGGAAACACCATATATTTT	CASSYQFGSSGNTIYF
TRBV28	.	TRBD2	TRBJ2-3	TGTGCCAGCCTGACTAGCGGGGGGAGGACAGATACGCAGTATTTT	CASLTSGGRTDTQYF
TRBV6-2/TRBV6-3	few	TRBD2	TRBJ2-1	TGTGCCAGCAGTCCCTTCGGGGGGAATGAGCAGTTCTTC	CASSPFGGNEQFF
TRBV28	.	.	TRBJ2-4	TGTGCCAGCCTATCACGCCGCAAAAACATTCAGTACTTC	CASLSRRKNIQYF
TRBV18	.	.	TRBJ1-3	TGTGCCAGCTCACCGTCGGGACTCGGAAACACCATATATTTT	CASSPSGLGNTIYF
TRBV7-2	.	.	TRBJ2-2	TGTGCCAGCAGCTTAGTGGGCGGACCGTCCGTGACTGCGTTTTTT	CASSLVGGPSVTAFF
TRBV12-3/TRBV12-4	few	TRBD1	TRBJ1-4	TGTGCCAGCAGCCGGAAACAGGGGGCTCTTGATGGAAAACTGTTTTTT	CASSRKQGALDGKLFF
TRBV6-2/TRBV6-3	.	.	TRBJ1-3	TGTGCCAGCAGCCCCGACGCCGGAAACACCATATATTTT	CASSPDAGNTIYF
TRBV6-6	few	.	TRBJ2-1	TGTGCCAGCAAACCCCCGGGGCAGTGGGACAATGAGCAGTTCTTC	CASKPPGQWDNEQFF
TRBV7-8	few	.	TRBJ2-2	TGTGCCAGCAGCTTTCCAGTGGCAGGGAACACCGGGGAGCTGTTTTTT	CASSFPVAGNTGELFF
TRBV5-1	.	TRBD2	TRBJ2-3	TGCGCCAGCAGCTTTAGGCCGAGAGCGGGGAGCACAGATACGCAGTATTTT	CASSFRPRAGSTDTQYF
TRBV5-1	many	.	TRBJ2-5	TGCGCCAGCAGCACTAACCGGGACTACCAAGAGACCCAGTACTTC	CASSTNRDYQETQYF
TRBV6-5	.	TRBD2	TRBJ2-1	TGTGCCAGCAGGAGGGGACTAGCGGGGGGGAGCTCCTACAATGAGCAGTTCTTC	CASRRGLAGGSSYNEQFF
TRBV6-2/TRBV6-3	few	.	TRBJ2-5	TGTGCCAGCAGTCTCGGACACCTCCAAGAGACCCAGTACTTC	CASSLGHLQETQYF
TRBV5-1	few	TRBD1	TRBJ1-4	TGCGCCAGCAGCTCTACAGGGGGTCTGGATGAAAAACTGTTTTTT	CASSSTGGLDEKLFF
TRBV9	once	TRBD2	TRBJ2-5	TGTGCCAGCAGCGCCGGGACTAGCGGGGGGGTGGAAGAGACCCAGTACTTC	CASSAGTSGGVEETQYF
TRBV12-3/TRBV12-4	.	.	TRBJ2-5	TGTGCCAGCAGCGGGACACCCGGGGACGAAACCCAGTACTTC	CASSGTPGDETQYF
TRBV20-1	.	.	TRBJ2-5	TGCAGTGCTAGTCTAGGCTGGTACGAGACCCAGTACTTC	CSASLGWYETQYF
TRBV4-3	few	.	TRBJ1-2	TGCGCCAGCAGCCAAGTGGTGGGGGGCTACACCTTC	CASSQVVGGYTF
TRBV4-1	few	.	TRBJ2-3	TGCGCCAGCAGCCACGACCAGGGGCCGCAGTATTTT	CASSHDQGPQYF
TRBV7-2	few	TRBD1	TRBJ2-3	TGTGCCAGCAGCGAACAGGGGGCGGATACGCAGTATTTT	CASSEQGADTQYF
TRBV15	.	TRBD1	TRBJ1-5	TGTGCCACCAGCAGGGACAGGGGGGAACAGCCCCAGCATTTT	CATSRDRGEQPQHF
TRBV20-1	.	.	TRBJ1-5	TGCAGTGCTAGCTGGCAGGTTAGTCAGCCCCAGCATTTT	CSASWQVSQPQHF
TRBV12-3/TRBV12-4	many	TRBD1	TRBJ2-4	TGTGCCAGCAGTCTGCCACAGGGGGCTAACATTCAGTACTTC	CASSLPQGANIQYF
TRBV20-1	few	.	TRBJ1-1	TGCAGTGCACCCCGGCAGGGGCTTGAAGCTTTCTTT	CSAPRQGLEAFF
TRBV7-2	.	.	TRBJ2-3	TGTGCCAGCAGCTCCCGGGCAGGTTCCGCAGATACGCAGTATTTT	CASSSRAGSADTQYF
TRBV5-1	few	.	TRBJ1-3	TGCGCCAGCAGCTTGGGGCAGGGAAACACCATATATTTT	CASSLGQGNTIYF
TRBV7-9	few	TRBD2	TRBJ2-1	TGTGCCAGCAGCCCGCCAGGGACTAGCGGGGGGTTAAATGAGCAGTTCTTC	CASSPPGTSGGLNEQFF
TRBV10-2	.	TRBD2	TRBJ2-3	TGCGCCAGTAAAGAGCGGGGGAACACAGATACGCAGTATTTT	CASKERGNTDTQYF
TRBV27	.	TRBD2	TRBJ2-1	TGTGCCAGCACATGGGGACTAAGCCTCAACAATGAGCAGTTCTTC	CASTWGLSLNNEQFF
TRBV14	few	.	TRBJ2-1	TGTGCCAGCAGCCCCCCCCGGCGGGGAGACAATGAGCAGTTCTTC	CASSPPRRGDNEQFF
TRBV4-3	.	.	TRBJ1-2	TGCGCCAGCAGCCAACTCAGCGGGGTTGGTGGCTACACCTTC	CASSQLSGVGGYTF
TRBV12-3/TRBV12-4	few	TRBD2	TRBJ2-3	TGTGCCAGCAGTTTAGCGGGGAGCGGGGGAGCTGATACGCAGTATTTT	CASSLAGSGGADTQYF
TRBV20-1	.	.	TRBJ1-1	TGCAGTGCTAGCGAGGGCCCAGCGAACACTGAAGCTTTCTTT	CSASEGPANTEAFF
TRBV24-1	.	.	TRBJ2-1	TGTGCCACCTCAATGGGGGGTCGGGGCAATGAGCAGTTCTTC	CATSMGGRGNEQFF
TRBV20-1	.	.	TRBJ1-1	TGCAGTGCAAGGAACAGGGTGGGGAACACTGAAGCTTTCTTT	CSARNRVGNTEAFF
TRBV6-6	.	.	TRBJ2-3	TGTGCCAGCAGCCTCCCATCCCCATTCAGCACAGATACGCAGTATTTT	CASSLPSPFSTDTQYF
TRBV3-1	few	.	TRBJ1-2	TGTGCCAGCAGCCAATCGGAAGGTTATGGCTACACCTTC	CASSQSEGYGYTF
TRBV11-2	few	TRBD1	TRBJ1-5	TGTGCCAGCAGCCAGGGGGGCAATCAGCCCCAGCATTTT	CASSQGGNQPQHF
TRBV20-1	.	TRBD2	TRBJ2-3	TGCAGTGCTAGAGATAGGCGGGGGGGCACAGATACGCAGTATTTT	CSARDRRGGTDTQYF
TRBV18	.	TRBD1	TRBJ1-5	TGTGCCAGCTCACCGGACAGGGGGAAGAATCAGCCCCAGCATTTT	CASSPDRGKNQPQHF